A single sample gave rise to the 20 T cell receptor beta chains below, sequenced in a study of T cell responses to AZD1222 COVID-19 vaccine. Measured with immunoSEQ multiplex PCR; TCRdb has only the in-frame clones, and not every one. The sample holds over 110,000 clones, 85% to 95% seen once. Sequenced material: peripheral blood, taken on day 0 of AZD1222 vaccination. These receptors were obtained from an adult in good health.

V gene TRBV6-1 combines with J gene TRBJ1-2, with D possibly TRBD1 on 5 matching bases. Germline loops: CDR1 MNHNS, CDR2 SASEGT. This CDR3 has 14 amino acids. The V and J ends lost 1 base and 6 bases respectively, with 12 bases between them. This CDR3 reads CASSEGMQGDGYTF. As DNA, the CDR3 is TGTGCCAGCAGTGAAGGGATGCAGGGAGATGGCTACACCTTC.

This chain links TRBV7-9 with TRBJ1-1; possibly TRBD1 for D (5 bases). Trimming took off 1 base at V and 9 bases at J, with 9 bases between the two ends. The CDR3 spans 12 residues. Germline V gene data show CDR1 as SEHNR and CDR2 as FQNEAQ (reference sequence). CDR3 loop: CASSLGGAKAFF. The CDR3 bases are TGTGCCAGCAGCTTAGGTGGGGCCAAAGCTTTCTTT. Full variable domain (outside the CDR3, taken from reference TRBV7-9 and TRBJ1-1): DTGVSQNPRHKITKRGQNVTFRCDPISEHNRLYWYRQTLGQGPEFLTYFQNEAQLEKSRLLSDRFSAERPKGSFSTLEIQRTEQGDSAMYLCASSLGGAKAFFGQGTRLTVV.

This clone was seen more than once but under ten times. The chain joins TRBV4-2 to TRBJ1-3; tentative D call: TRBD1 (5 bases). CDR1 is LGHNA, CDR2 YNFKEQ, per germline. The CDR3 contains 16 residues. Trimming removed 0 bases at V and 2 bases at J, with 11 bases between. Here the CDR3 DNA reads TGTGCCAGCAGCCAAGATGTGGGGGGGACTGGAAACACCATATATTTT. As protein: CASSQDVGGTGNTIYF.

The chain carries TRBV7-2 and TRBJ1-6, with D perhaps matching TRBD1 (6 bases). The CDR3 contains 15 residues. Trimming took off 3 bases at V and 4 bases at J, with 10 bases between the two ends. Germline loops: CDR1 SGHTA, CDR2 FQGNSA. The CDR3, as DNA: TGTGCCAGCAGCTTGGAACAGGGTTATAATTCACCCCTCCACTTT. It translates to CASSLEQGYNSPLHF.

The V call is TRBV5-4, the J call TRBJ1-1; a weak D match, TRBD1 (6 bases). The ends were cut back, 0 bases at V and 1 base at J, with 10 bases in the middle. The V gene's germline CDR1 is SGHNT and CDR2 YYREEE (reference sequence). The CDR3 covers 15 residues. CDR3 DNA sequence: TGTGCCAGCAGCTTGGCTGAACAGGGGAACACTGAAGCTTTCTTT. Protein: CASSLAEQGNTEAFF.

This chain links TRBV14 with TRBJ2-3; 10 bases are a match to TRBD2. CDR3 length equals 17 residues. After removal of 3 bases from V and 4 bases from J, the junction contained 10 bases not matched to a gene. The germline CDR1 and CDR2 sequences are SGHDN and FVKESK. The CDR3 DNA reads as TGTGCCAGCAGCCAGAGGGTCCCACTAGCGGGACCAGATACGCAGTATTTT. Translation gives CASSQRVPLAGPDTQYF.

This chain links TRBV6-2 or TRBV6-3 with TRBJ1-2; 7 positions agree with TRBD1. From germline, CDR1 is MNHEY and CDR2 SVGEGT. With V trimmed by 2 bases and J by 8 bases, 11 bases remained unmatched. The CDR3 is 15 residues long. CDR3 sequence (DNA): TGTGCCAGCAGTTACGAAAGACAGGGTATGCGCGGCTACACCTTC. The encoded protein is CASSYERQGMRGYTF.

The chain joins TRBV7-6 to TRBJ1-4, with D tentatively TRBD1 (6 bases). Germline assignment: CDR1 SGHVS and CDR2 FNYEAQ. The CDR3 is made up of 15 amino acids. V was clipped by 3 bases and J by 6 bases, with 14 bases between them. The CDR3 DNA reads TGTGCCAGCAGCTTTAGGGGGGGCCTAGATGAAAAACTGTTTTTT. Amino acid sequence: CASSFRGGLDEKLFF.

This chain links TRBV13 with TRBJ2-2; TRBD2 matches 13 bases. V lost 5 bases, J lost 5 bases, and 5 bases stayed unmatched. Germline lookup yields CDR1 PRHDT and CDR2 FYEKMQ (reference sequence). The CDR3 is made up of 16 amino acids. CDR3 loop: CASSLGLAGKTGELFF. CDR3 sequence (DNA): TGTGCCAGCAGCCTGGGACTAGCGGGGAAGACCGGGGAGCTGTTTTTT.

The chain links TRBV30 to TRBJ2-3; 13 bases align to TRBD2. The V gene's germline CDR1 is GTSNPN and CDR2 SVGIG (reference sequence). Trimming took 1 base from V and 0 from J; bases not matched to a gene: 7. The CDR3 has 18 amino acids. This chain's CDR3 is CAWSDPLAGGPSTDTQYF. The CDR3 DNA is TGTGCCTGGAGTGACCCACTAGCGGGAGGGCCTAGCACAGATACGCAGTATTTT.

The chain recombines TRBV7-2 with TRBJ1-2; the D is unclear. Trimming took 7 bases from V and 6 from J, leaving 12 bases between them. CDR3 length: 12 amino acids. The germline gives CDR1 SGHTA, CDR2 FQGNSA. The chain's CDR3 is CASNLVGDGYTF. In DNA form, the CDR3 reads TGTGCCAGCAACTTGGTTGGGGATGGCTACACCTTC.

The chain recombines TRBV12-3 or TRBV12-4 with TRBJ1-2, with D unresolved. The CDR3 is made up of 13 amino acids. Trimming pared 0 bases from V and 6 bases from J, leaving 8 bases between. The CDR3 bases are TGTGCCAGCAGTTTAGCGCCCCAACATGGCTACACCTTC. Its translation: CASSLAPQHGYTF.

CDR3 DNA sequence: TGTGCCAGCAGCTTAGGCCAGGGAGGCGAGCAGTACTTC. It codes for CASSLGQGGEQYF. The gene calls are TRBV7-3 and TRBJ2-7; a weak D match, TRBD2 (6 bases). The CDR3 sequence is 13 residues long. CDR1 is SGHTA and CDR2 is FQGTGA in the germline V gene. V lost 2 bases to trimming and J lost 6 bases, with 11 bases between them.

The chain is built from TRBV2 and TRBJ2-5; D possibly corresponds to TRBD2 (6 bases). CDR3 length: 14 residues. Germline CDR1 is SNHLY and CDR2 is FYNNEI. Trimming took 6 bases from V and 2 from J, leaving 13 bases between them. This chain's CDR3 is CASRGDFGQETQYF. CDR3 DNA sequence: TGTGCCAGCAGGGGGGACTTCGGACAAGAGACCCAGTACTTC.

The rearrangement uses TRBV3-1 (or the pseudogene TRBV3-2) and TRBJ2-1; D is uncertain. The CDR3 covers 12 residues. V lost 8 bases to trimming and J lost 1 base, with 6 bases between them. Germline V gives CDR1 LGHDT, CDR2 YNNKEL (reference sequence). CDR3 sequence: CASGRSYNEQFF. Here the CDR3 DNA reads TGTGCCAGCGGTCGATCCTACAATGAGCAGTTCTTC.

CDR3 sequence: CASSLASYQETQYF. Here the CDR3 DNA reads TGTGCCAGCAGCTTAGCCTCGTACCAAGAGACCCAGTACTTC. The J gene is TRBJ2-5, the V gene TRBV7-9; no definite D call. Trimming removed 0 bases at V and 0 bases at J, with 5 bases between. CDR3 length: 14 amino acids. Per germline, CDR1 SEHNR and CDR2 FQNEAQ (reference sequence). The variable domain in full, completed from reference TRBV7-9 and TRBJ2-5, reads DTGVSQNPRHKITKRGQNVTFRCDPISEHNRLYWYRQTLGQGPEFLTYFQNEAQLEKSRLLSDRFSAERPKGSFSTLEIQRTEQGDSAMYLCASSLASYQETQYFGPGTRLLVL.

This chain connects TRBV2 to TRBJ2-5; 13 bases match TRBD2. From germline, CDR1 is SNHLY and CDR2 FYNNEI. This CDR3 contains 14 residues. Unmatched junction bases numbered 7, after V lost 6 bases and J lost 9 bases. CDR3 DNA: TGTGCCAGCAGGGGGACTAGCGGGGCAAGGGCCCAGTACTTC. As protein: CASRGTSGARAQYF.

This rearrangement joins TRBV19 to TRBJ1-2; no reliable D call. Germline CDR1 LNHDA, CDR2 SQIVND (reference sequence). The CDR3 runs to 14 residues. The V and J ends lost 0 bases and 6 bases respectively, with 11 bases between them. Here the CDR3 DNA reads TGTGCCAGTAGTATAGATCCCTGGGTGAATGGCTACACCTTC. Protein: CASSIDPWVNGYTF.

The V gene is TRBV2, the J gene TRBJ2-7; 9 nucleotides agree with TRBD1. Germline CDR1 reads SNHLY; CDR2 reads FYNNEI. With 0 bases clipped from V and 2 bases from J, the junction kept 5 bases outside the gene matches. The CDR3 totals 16 residues. For the CDR3, the DNA is TGTGCCAGCAGTGAAGCCTGGGACAGGGTCGCCTACGAGCAGTACTTC. It yields the protein CASSEAWDRVAYEQYF.

In nucleotides, the CDR3 is TGTGCCAGCAGCTTACAGGGATGGGGCACTGAAGCTTTCTTT. Translation gives CASSLQGWGTEAFF. The chain combines TRBV7-8 with TRBJ1-1; tentative D call: TRBD1 (5 bases). With 2 bases removed from V and 4 bases from J, the gap between germline ends came to 11 bases. CDR3 length: 14 amino acids. Germline V lookup: CDR1 SGHVS, CDR2 FQNEAQ. The complete variable domain, with remaining parts taken from reference TRBV7-8 and TRBJ1-1, reads GAGVSQSPRYKVAKRGQDVALRCDPISGHVSLFWYQQALGQGPEFLTYFQNEAQLDKSGLPSDRFFAERPEGSVSTLKIQRTQQEDSAVYLCASSLQGWGTEAFFGQGTRLTVV.